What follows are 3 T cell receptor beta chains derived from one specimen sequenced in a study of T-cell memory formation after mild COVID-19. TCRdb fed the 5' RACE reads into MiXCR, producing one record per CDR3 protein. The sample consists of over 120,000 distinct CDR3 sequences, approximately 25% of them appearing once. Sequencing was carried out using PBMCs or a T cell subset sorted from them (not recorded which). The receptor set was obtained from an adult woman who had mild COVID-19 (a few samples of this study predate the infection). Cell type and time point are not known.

CDR3 in amino acids: CASRVTGGLHEQYF. CDR3 nucleotide sequence: TGTGCCAGCCGCGTGACAGGGGGCTTGCACGAGCAGTACTTC. The V call is TRBV12-3 or TRBV12-4, the J call TRBJ2-7, with 10 bases fitting TRBD1. The V gene end was trimmed by 8 bases and the J gene end by 5 bases; junction bases not matched to a gene: 9. This CDR3 region has 14 residues.

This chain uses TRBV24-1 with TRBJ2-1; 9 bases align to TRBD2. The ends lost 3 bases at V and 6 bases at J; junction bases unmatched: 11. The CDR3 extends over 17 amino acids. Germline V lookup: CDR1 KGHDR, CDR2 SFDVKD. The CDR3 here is CATSDHFAGGPSNEQFF. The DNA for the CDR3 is TGTGCCACCAGTGATCATTTTGCGGGAGGGCCCTCCAATGAGCAGTTCTTC.

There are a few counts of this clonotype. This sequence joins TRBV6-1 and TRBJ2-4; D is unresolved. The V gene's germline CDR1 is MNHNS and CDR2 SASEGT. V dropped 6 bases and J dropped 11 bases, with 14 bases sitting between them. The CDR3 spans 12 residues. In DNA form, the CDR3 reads TGTGCCAGCAGGGACGAAGGAGATTTTCAGTACTTC. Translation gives CASRDEGDFQYF.